This T cell receptor beta chain derives from a study of long-term antiretroviral therapy in people with HIV. Sequencing used immunoSEQ v3.0 at survey level. The repertoire was sequenced with immunoSEQ multiplex PCR; TCRdb's copy has only in-frame clones and lacks some. The profile shows 20,000 to 25,000 clones, more than 70% of them singletons. Trimming left V 0 bases short and J 3 bases short, with 3 bases between. Per germline, CDR1 SGHDN and CDR2 FVKESK. There are 13 residues in the CDR3. This clone is labeled as medium-sized (0.01 to 0.1%). The specimen comprised unsorted PBMCs, sampled at the start of antiretroviral therapy. This clonotype was obtained from a middle-aged man with HIV. The chain recombines TRBV14 with TRBJ2-1, with D unclear. The CDR3 DNA reads as TGTGCCAGCAGCCAAGAAATCTACAATGAGCAGTTCTTC. Its translation: CASSQEIYNEQFF.